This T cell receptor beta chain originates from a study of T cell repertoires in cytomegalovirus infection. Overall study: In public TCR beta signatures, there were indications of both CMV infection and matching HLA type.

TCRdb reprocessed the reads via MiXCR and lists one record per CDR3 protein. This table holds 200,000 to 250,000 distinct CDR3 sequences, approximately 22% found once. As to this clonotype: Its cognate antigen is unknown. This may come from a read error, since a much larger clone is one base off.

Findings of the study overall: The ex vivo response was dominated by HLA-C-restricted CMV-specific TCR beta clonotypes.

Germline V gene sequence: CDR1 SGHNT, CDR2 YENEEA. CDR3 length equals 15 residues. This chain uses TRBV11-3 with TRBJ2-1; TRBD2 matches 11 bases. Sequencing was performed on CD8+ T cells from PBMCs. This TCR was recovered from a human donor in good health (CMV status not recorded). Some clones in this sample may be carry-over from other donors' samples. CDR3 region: CASSPRLAGLNEPFF. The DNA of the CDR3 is TGTGCCAGCAGCCCGAGACTAGCGGGGCTCAATGAGCCGTTCTTC.